These 28 T cell receptor beta chains originate from one sample sequenced in a study of T cell repertoires in cytomegalovirus infection. MiXCR, applied by TCRdb to the reads, yields one record per CDR3 protein. The sample yields about 450,000 distinct CDR3 sequences, roughly 30% seen once. Sequencing was performed on PBMCs. These receptors were taken from a human donor in good health (CMV status not recorded). Some clones in this sample may be carry-over from other donors' samples.

The V and J genes are TRBV7-2 and TRBJ2-1, with 9 bases lining up with TRBD1. The germline CDR1 and CDR2 sequences are SGHTA and FQGNSA. This CDR3 has 14 amino acids. Trimming took 1 base from V and 10 from J; bases not matched to a gene: 5. In DNA, the CDR3 is TGTGCCAGCAGCTTAGAGGGGACAGGGTTGGAGCAGTTCTTC. It specifies CASSLEGTGLEQFF.

The sample holds many counts of this clonotype. The chain employs TRBV7-2 and TRBJ2-7; 9 bases line up with TRBD2. J gave up 4 bases and V 1 base, and 5 bases lay outside the gene matches. Germline V gene sequence: CDR1 SGHTA, CDR2 FQGNSA. The CDR3 consists of 15 residues. CDR3 sequence (DNA): TGTGCCAGCAGCTTAGATAGCGGGGGAGTATACGAGCAGTACTTC. This encodes CASSLDSGGVYEQYF.

The chain couples TRBV14 to TRBJ1-1, with unresolved D. Germline lookup yields CDR1 SGHDN and CDR2 FVKESK. With 0 bases removed from V and 10 bases from J, the gap between germline ends came to 12 bases. This CDR3 has 13 residues. CDR3 protein: CASSQDFRRVAFF. Written as DNA, the CDR3 is TGTGCCAGCAGCCAAGATTTCAGACGGGTAGCTTTCTTT.

V is TRBV18 and J is TRBJ2-1, with a possible D match to TRBD2 (6 bases). The CDR3 extends over 15 amino acids. V lost 3 bases and J lost 2, with 11 bases in between. Germline V gene sequence: CDR1 KGHSH, CDR2 LQKENI. The CDR3, as DNA: TGTGCCAGCTCACCTCTGGGAGGCACCTACAATGAGCAGTTCTTC. Protein: CASSPLGGTYNEQFF.

This chain joins TRBV7-9 and TRBJ1-4; TRBD1 agrees at 7 bases. The V gene's germline CDR1 is SEHNR and CDR2 FQNEAQ (reference sequence). This CDR3 spans 20 amino acids. With 0 bases clipped from V and 8 bases from J, the junction kept 21 bases outside the gene matches. CDR3 sequence reads: CASSLAQDRPPRPGIEKLFF. The CDR3 coding sequence is TGTGCCAGCAGCTTAGCCCAGGACAGGCCCCCGAGGCCCGGAATAGAAAAACTGTTTTTT.

The sample holds a few counts of this clonotype. The V gene is TRBV15, the J gene TRBJ2-2; unclear D gene. Germline V lookup: CDR1 LNHNV, CDR2 YYDKDF (reference sequence). The CDR3 runs to 15 residues. With 1 base removed from V and 0 bases from J, the gap between germline ends came to 6 bases. This CDR3 reads CATSRASANTGELFF. The CDR3 DNA sequence: TGTGCCACCAGCAGAGCTTCCGCGAACACCGGGGAGCTGTTTTTT.

For this clonotype: Possible read error: a much larger clone is one base away. The gene calls are TRBV28 and TRBJ1-6; D unresolved. CDR3 size: 17 residues. Trimming took 4 bases from V and 6 from J, leaving 19 bases between them. Germline lookup yields CDR1 MDHEN and CDR2 SYDVKM. The chain's CDR3 is CASSSRRRAGINSPLHF. The CDR3 DNA follows: TGTGCCAGCAGTTCTCGGCGTAGAGCGGGGATTAATTCACCCCTCCACTTT.

CDR3 nucleotide sequence: TGTGCCAGCAGTTACACCATGGGGGGTGGCCGGGGAGCTTTCTTT. As protein: CASSYTMGGGRGAFF. V and J are TRBV6-5 and TRBJ1-1; D is perhaps TRBD1 (5 bases). Germline-derived CDR1 and CDR2 are MNHEY and SVGAGI. This CDR3 is built from 15 residues. V shed 2 bases and J shed 10 bases, with 20 bases lying between them.

This clonotype was picked up a small number of times. The CDR3 region is CASSTRAGSDTEAFF. The CDR3 DNA sequence: TGTGCCAGCAGTACTAGGGCGGGTTCGGACACTGAAGCTTTCTTT. The genes are TRBV6-6 and TRBJ1-1; no firm D call. The CDR3 has 15 residues. Trimming left V 5 bases short and J 3 bases short, with 16 bases between. The germline CDR1 and CDR2 sequences are MNHNY and SVGAGI (reference sequence).

The sample holds a few counts of this clonotype. The rearrangement joins TRBV7-2 to TRBJ2-5; 10 nucleotides match TRBD2. The junction had 6 bases not matched to a gene; V was cut back by 3 bases and J by 5 bases. The germline gives CDR1 SGHTA, CDR2 FQGNSA. The CDR3 contains 15 residues. The CDR3 here is CASSFLGSGGETQYF. CDR3 coding DNA: TGTGCCAGCAGCTTTCTGGGTAGCGGGGGGGAGACCCAGTACTTC.

The rearrangement links TRBV6-1 to TRBJ2-3; D is undetermined. CDR1 and CDR2 (germline): MNHNS, SASEGT. Trimming cost V 3 bases and J 6 bases, with 13 bases left between them. The CDR3 consists of 14 residues. CDR3 loop: CASSDLGQSDTQYF. The CDR3 nucleotides read TGTGCCAGCAGTGACCTAGGCCAGAGCGATACGCAGTATTTT.

This clonotype was seen only once. The V gene is TRBV20-1, the J gene TRBJ2-7, with D possibly TRBD1 on 5 matching bases. CDR1 is DFQATT and CDR2 is SNEGSKA in the germline V gene (reference sequence). CDR3 length: 14 amino acids. Trimming cost V 1 base and J 2 bases, with 12 bases left between them. As DNA, the CDR3 is TGCAGTGCTAGAGCCCGAACAGGCACCTACGAGCAGTACTTC. As protein: CSARARTGTYEQYF.

This chain uses TRBV24-1 with TRBJ2-2; D could derive from TRBD1 or TRBD2 (5 bases each). The CDR3 totals 15 residues. Looked up from germline, CDR1 is KGHDR and CDR2 is SFDVKD. V was trimmed by 9 bases and J by 3 bases, leaving 16 bases between them. CDR3 sequence (DNA): TGTGCCACCTCAGATGGGGGACGGGACACCGGGGAGCTGTTTTTT. Amino acids: CATSDGGRDTGELFF.

A few counts support this clonotype. The chain combines TRBV6-5 with TRBJ1-5, with D hard to call. The CDR3 totals 14 residues. CDR1 and CDR2 (germline): MNHEY, SVGAGI. V was trimmed by 5 bases and J by 5 bases, leaving 13 bases between them. CDR3 bases: TGTGCCAGCAGTCCGGGCCCCCTGGATCAGCCCCAGCATTTT. The encoded protein is CASSPGPLDQPQHF.

This chain links TRBV7-9 with TRBJ2-7; D is perhaps TRBD1 (5 bases). V dropped 3 bases and J dropped 2 bases, with 8 bases sitting between them. The germline V gene has CDR1 SEHNR and CDR2 FQNEAQ (reference sequence). The CDR3 has 13 residues. In DNA form, the CDR3 reads TGTGCCAGCAGCTTGGGGCCCCCCTACGAGCAGTACTTC. Translating it yields CASSLGPPYEQYF. Complete variable domain (other parts from reference TRBV7-9 and TRBJ2-7): DTGVSQNPRHKITKRGQNVTFRCDPISEHNRLYWYRQTLGQGPEFLTYFQNEAQLEKSRLLSDRFSAERPKGSFSTLEIQRTEQGDSAMYLCASSLGPPYEQYFGPGTRLTVT.

This clonotype was detected only a few times. The chain is built from TRBV25-1 and TRBJ2-4, with a tentative D call TRBD2 (6 bases). Trimming cost V 3 bases and J 8 bases, with 20 bases left between them. CDR1 is MGHDK, CDR2 SYGVNS, per germline. There are 16 residues in the CDR3. The CDR3 spells CASSDIPALGGDIQYF. CDR3 in DNA: TGTGCCAGCAGTGATATTCCGGCCCTCGGCGGGGACATTCAGTACTTC.

This clonotype was observed a few times. The chain couples TRBV12-3 or TRBV12-4 to TRBJ1-5; 10 nucleotides match TRBD1. The CDR3 is made up of 16 amino acids. V was pared by 5 bases and J by 3 bases, with 7 bases of the junction left unmatched. The chain's CDR3 is CASSLWTGGLNQPQHF. The CDR3 DNA follows: TGTGCCAGCAGTCTATGGACAGGGGGGCTCAATCAGCCCCAGCATTTT.

As regards this clonotype: This may be a read error, as it is one base from a much larger clone. The V gene is TRBV11-3, the J gene TRBJ1-1, with 8 bases fitting TRBD1. Looked up from germline, CDR1 is SGHNT and CDR2 is YENEEA. The CDR3 spans 14 residues. Germline trimming cut 5 bases from V and 1 base from J; bases unmatched to any gene: 3. CDR3 region: CASSTGQENTEAFF. In DNA form, the CDR3 reads TGTGCCAGCAGCACGGGACAGGAGAACACTGAAGCTTTCTTT.

This clonotype was seen only once. J is TRBJ2-3 and V is TRBV20-1, with no clear D. The CDR3 spans 15 residues. Germline V gene data show CDR1 as DFQATT and CDR2 as SNEGSKA (reference sequence). V gave up 1 base and J gave up 2 bases, with 13 bases separating them. Here the CDR3 reads CSARGALTITDTQYF. Here the CDR3 DNA reads TGCAGTGCTAGAGGGGCCCTAACAATCACAGATACGCAGTATTTT.

This clonotype has more than one count but fewer than ten. The gene calls are TRBV2 and TRBJ2-2; maybe TRBD2 (6 bases). V lost 0 bases to trimming and J lost 6 bases, with 11 bases between them. The CDR3 length is 15 residues. CDR1 and CDR2 (germline): SNHLY, FYNNEI. CDR3 loop: CASSEAQGLSGELFF. The CDR3 DNA reads as TGTGCCAGCAGTGAAGCCCAGGGACTTTCCGGGGAGCTGTTTTTT.

This clonotype was seen ten or more times. The chain uses TRBV24-1 and TRBJ2-3; possible D gene TRBD2, 6 bases. Germline V gene data show CDR1 as KGHDR and CDR2 as SFDVKD. V was clipped by 1 base and J by 2 bases, with 9 bases between them. The CDR3 is made up of 15 amino acids. CDR3 sequence: CATSDLGGDTDTQYF. DNA for the CDR3: TGTGCCACCAGTGATTTAGGCGGGGACACAGATACGCAGTATTTT.

The V and J genes are TRBV5-1 and TRBJ2-1, with D perhaps matching TRBD1 (6 bases). The CDR3 has 15 residues. V lost 3 bases and J lost 1, with 11 bases in between. Looked up from germline, CDR1 is SGHRS and CDR2 is YFSETQ. The CDR3 coding sequence is TGCGCCAGCAGCTCACAGGGAACATCCTACAATGAGCAGTTCTTC. It is translated as CASSSQGTSYNEQFF.

The chain combines TRBV19 with TRBJ1-2, with D perhaps matching TRBD1 (5 bases). V was cut by 5 bases and J by 8 bases, with 12 bases left in between. The germline V gene has CDR1 LNHDA and CDR2 SQIVND (reference sequence). This CDR3 contains 12 residues. CDR3 protein: CASSFATEGYTF. CDR3 nucleotide sequence: TGTGCCAGTAGTTTTGCGACAGAAGGCTACACCTTC.

This clonotype appeared a few times. V gene TRBV24-1 combines with J gene TRBJ1-2; the D gene is possibly TRBD1 (5 bases). V was pared by 4 bases and J by 7 bases, with 18 bases between. The germline V gene has CDR1 KGHDR and CDR2 SFDVKD. CDR3 length equals 15 residues. CDR3 protein: CATSDTGTSAGGYTF. The DNA of the CDR3 is TGTGCCACCAGTGACACCGGGACGTCGGCGGGTGGCTACACCTTC.

In regard to this clonotype: A read error may produce the germline difference seen at one junction end. This chain uses TRBV12-3 or TRBV12-4 with TRBJ2-1, with D unresolved. The CDR3 is 11 amino acids. CDR3 region: CASRSPNDQFF. Here the CDR3 DNA reads TGTGCCAGCAGGTCCCCCAATGATCAGTTCTTC.

This clonotype was detected ten times or more. J is TRBJ1-2 and V is TRBV6-1; the match to TRBD1 covers 10 bases. Losses at the gene ends were 5 bases for V and 2 bases for J; bases not matched to a gene: 5. Germline V lookup: CDR1 MNHNS, CDR2 SASEGT. This CDR3 region has 15 residues. CDR3: CASSPTTGGNYGYTF. For the CDR3, the DNA is TGTGCCAGCAGTCCTACGACAGGGGGCAACTATGGCTACACCTTC.

This clonotype was counted only a few times. This chain uses TRBV19 with TRBJ2-7; D not certain. The CDR3 is 14 amino acids. Germline loops: CDR1 LNHDA, CDR2 SQIVND (reference sequence). Between the trimmed V and J ends, which lost 1 base and 6 bases, there was a span of 13 bases. CDR3 in DNA: TGTGCCAGTAGTATAGCAGGCGGCCCCGCCGAGCAGTACTTC. It codes for CASSIAGGPAEQYF.

This clonotype was seen more than once but under ten times. The chain has TRBV7-6 and TRBJ1-1; the D gene is possibly TRBD1 (6 bases). Germline CDR1 is SGHVS and CDR2 is FNYEAQ. The CDR3 totals 16 residues. V was pared by 5 bases and J by 4 bases, with 20 bases between. The chain's CDR3 is CASSPPGGALGTEAFF. The CDR3 DNA follows: TGTGCCAGCAGCCCTCCGGGGGGGGCTTTGGGCACTGAAGCTTTCTTT.